Described below is a single T cell receptor beta chain sequence and its context. The sample comes from a study of blood T cell repertoires in COVID-19. The V gene's germline CDR1 is MDHEN and CDR2 SYDVKM. This CDR3 spans 19 amino acids. The V segment lost 4 bases and the J segment 9 bases; nucleotides outside the gene matches: 21. Sequencing was performed with immunoSEQ multiplex PCR; in TCRdb, only in-frame clones are kept and a portion is missing. The sample has about 400,000 clones; more than 85% are singletons. This TCR was recovered from a human donor in a cohort sampled during active COVID-19. Sequences were obtained from peripheral blood. The chain carries TRBV28 and TRBJ2-1; 10 bases fit TRBD1. CDR3 sequence: CASSSLPLFGDRGRTEQFF. CDR3 DNA: TGTGCCAGCAGTTCCCTCCCTCTGTTTGGGGACAGGGGAAGAACTGAGCAGTTCTTC. The full variable domain, rest sourced from reference TRBV28 and TRBJ2-1, is DVKVTQSSRYLVKRTGEKVFLECVQDMDHENMFWYRQDPGLGLRLIYFSYDVKMKEKGDIPEGYSVSREKKERFSLILESASTNQTSMYLCASSSLPLFGDRGRTEQFFGPGTRLTVL.